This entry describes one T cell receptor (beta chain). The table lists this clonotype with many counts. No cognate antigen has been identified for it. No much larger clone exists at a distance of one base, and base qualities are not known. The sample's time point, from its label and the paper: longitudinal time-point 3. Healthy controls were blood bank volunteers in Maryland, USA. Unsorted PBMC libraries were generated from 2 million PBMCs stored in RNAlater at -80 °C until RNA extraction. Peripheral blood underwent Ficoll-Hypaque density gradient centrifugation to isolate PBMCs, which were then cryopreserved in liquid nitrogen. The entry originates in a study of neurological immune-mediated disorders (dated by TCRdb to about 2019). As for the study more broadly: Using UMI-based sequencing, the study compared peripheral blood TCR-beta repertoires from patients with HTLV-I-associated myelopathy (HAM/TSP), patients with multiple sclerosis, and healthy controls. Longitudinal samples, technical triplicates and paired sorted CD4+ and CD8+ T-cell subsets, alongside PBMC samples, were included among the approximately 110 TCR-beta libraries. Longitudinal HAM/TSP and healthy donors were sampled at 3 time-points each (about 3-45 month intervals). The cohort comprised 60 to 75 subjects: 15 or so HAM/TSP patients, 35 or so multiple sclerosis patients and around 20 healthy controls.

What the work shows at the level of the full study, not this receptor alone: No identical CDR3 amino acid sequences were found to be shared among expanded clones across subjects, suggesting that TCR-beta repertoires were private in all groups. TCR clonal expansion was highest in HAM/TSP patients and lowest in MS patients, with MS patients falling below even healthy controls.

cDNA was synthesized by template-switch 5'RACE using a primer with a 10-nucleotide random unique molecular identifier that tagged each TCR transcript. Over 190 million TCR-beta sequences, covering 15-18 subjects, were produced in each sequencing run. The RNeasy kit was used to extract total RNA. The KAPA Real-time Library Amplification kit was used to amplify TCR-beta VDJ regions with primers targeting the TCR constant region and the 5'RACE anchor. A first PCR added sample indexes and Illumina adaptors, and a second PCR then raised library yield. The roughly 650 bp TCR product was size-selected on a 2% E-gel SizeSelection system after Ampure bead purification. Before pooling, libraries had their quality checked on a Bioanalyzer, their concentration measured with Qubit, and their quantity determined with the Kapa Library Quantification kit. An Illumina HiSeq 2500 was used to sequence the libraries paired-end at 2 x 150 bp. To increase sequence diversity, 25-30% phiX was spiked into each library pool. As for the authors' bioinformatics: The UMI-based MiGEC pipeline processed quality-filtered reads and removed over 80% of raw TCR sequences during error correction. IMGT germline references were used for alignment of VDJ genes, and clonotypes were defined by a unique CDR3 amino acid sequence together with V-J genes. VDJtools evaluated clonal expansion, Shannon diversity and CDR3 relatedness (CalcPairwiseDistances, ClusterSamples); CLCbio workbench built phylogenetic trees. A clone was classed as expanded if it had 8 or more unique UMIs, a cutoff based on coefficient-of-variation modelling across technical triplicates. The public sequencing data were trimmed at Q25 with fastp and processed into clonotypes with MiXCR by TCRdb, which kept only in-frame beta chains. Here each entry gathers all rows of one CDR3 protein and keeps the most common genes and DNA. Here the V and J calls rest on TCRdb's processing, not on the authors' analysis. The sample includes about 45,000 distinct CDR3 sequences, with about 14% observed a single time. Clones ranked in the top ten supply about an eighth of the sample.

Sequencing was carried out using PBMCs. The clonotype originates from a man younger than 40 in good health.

The CDR3 protein: CASSLGSHSGANVLTF. The DNA reads as follows: TGTGCCAGCAGCTTAGGCAGCCACTCTGGGGCCAACGTCCTGACTTTC. Recombination linked TRBV7-9 to TRBJ2-6, with no confident D gene call. CDR1 and CDR2, looked up from the germline V gene (reference sequence), are SEHNR and FQNEAQ. Trimming at the junction amounts to 1 base on V and 0 bases on J, and the germline ends lie 7 bases apart. Spanning cysteine to phenylalanine, the CDR3 consists of 16 amino acids. The entry retains the CDR3 DNA only, 48 bases that are in frame from base 1.